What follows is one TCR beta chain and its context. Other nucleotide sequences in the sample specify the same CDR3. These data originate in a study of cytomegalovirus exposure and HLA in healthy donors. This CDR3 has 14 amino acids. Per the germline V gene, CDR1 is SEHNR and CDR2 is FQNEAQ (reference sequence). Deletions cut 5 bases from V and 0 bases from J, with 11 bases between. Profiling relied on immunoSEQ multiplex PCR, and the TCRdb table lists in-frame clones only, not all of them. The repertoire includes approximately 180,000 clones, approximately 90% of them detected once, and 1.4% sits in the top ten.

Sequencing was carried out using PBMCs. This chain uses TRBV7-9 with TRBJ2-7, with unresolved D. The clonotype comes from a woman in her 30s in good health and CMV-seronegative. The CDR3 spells CASSLGPGSYEQYF. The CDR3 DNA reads TGTGCCAGCAGCCTAGGACCGGGCTCCTACGAGCAGTACTTC.